This T cell receptor (beta chain) was identified in a study of graft-versus-host responses after intestinal transplantation. About the study: Transplants given to recipients were multivisceral, liver-intestinal, or isolated intestinal. After anti-thymocyte globulin induction, recipients took tacrolimus and steroids for three to four years. Study-wide results and limits: Detection of GvH clones occurred in recipient marrow, and some had their first appearance in ileum or blood. Across patients carrying graft-donor T cell macrochimerism, allografts held high graft-versus-host to host-versus-graft clonal ratios.

V lost 0 bases and J 0 bases, leaving 12 bases between the germline ends. The germline V gene has CDR1 LNHNV and CDR2 YYDKDF (reference sequence). CDR3 length: 18 residues. Clones were read by immunoSEQ multiplex PCR, and TCRdb kept only the in-frame ones, dropping some. The sample lists some 97,000 clones, roughly 87% occurring once. This clone appeared a few times. Its target is unknown. The source is a human donor who was the organ donor for an intestinal transplant. This chain connects TRBV15 to TRBJ1-6, with D possibly being TRBD1 (6 bases). The starting material was unstimulated CD4+ T cells sorted from spleen or lymph node cells, obtained before transplant. CDR3 in amino acids: CATSRDLQGSSYNSPLHF. The CDR3 region has the DNA TGTGCCACCAGCAGAGACCTACAGGGAAGCTCCTATAATTCACCCCTCCACTTT.